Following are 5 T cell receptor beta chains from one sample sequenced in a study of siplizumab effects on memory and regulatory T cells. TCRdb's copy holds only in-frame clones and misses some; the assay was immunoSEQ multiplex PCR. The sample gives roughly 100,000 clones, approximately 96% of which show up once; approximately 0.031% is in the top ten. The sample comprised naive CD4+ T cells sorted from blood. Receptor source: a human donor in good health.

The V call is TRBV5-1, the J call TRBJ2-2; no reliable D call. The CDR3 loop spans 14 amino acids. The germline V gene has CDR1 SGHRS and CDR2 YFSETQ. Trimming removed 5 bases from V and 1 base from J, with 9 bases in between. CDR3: CASRPTQNTGELFF. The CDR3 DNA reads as TGCGCCAGCAGACCCACACAGAACACCGGGGAGCTGTTTTTT.

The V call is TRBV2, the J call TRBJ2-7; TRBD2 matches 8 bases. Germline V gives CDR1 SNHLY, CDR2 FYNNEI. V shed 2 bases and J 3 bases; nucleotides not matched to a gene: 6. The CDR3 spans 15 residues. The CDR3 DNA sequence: TGTGCCAGCAGTGAAAAGCGGGGGCTATACTACGAGCAGTACTTC. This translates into CASSEKRGLYYEQYF.

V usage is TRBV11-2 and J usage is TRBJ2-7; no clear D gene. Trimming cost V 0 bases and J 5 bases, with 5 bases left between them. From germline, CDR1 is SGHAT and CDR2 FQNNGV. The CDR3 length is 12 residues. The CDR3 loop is CASSLEGNEQYF. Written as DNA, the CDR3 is TGTGCCAGCAGCTTAGAGGGTAACGAGCAGTACTTC. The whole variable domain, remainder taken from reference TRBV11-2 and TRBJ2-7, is EAGVAQSPRYKIIEKRQSVAFWCNPISGHATLYWYQQILGQGPKLLIQFQNNGVVDDSQLPKDRFSAERLKGVDSTLKIQPAKLEDSAVYLCASSLEGNEQYFGPGTRLTVT.

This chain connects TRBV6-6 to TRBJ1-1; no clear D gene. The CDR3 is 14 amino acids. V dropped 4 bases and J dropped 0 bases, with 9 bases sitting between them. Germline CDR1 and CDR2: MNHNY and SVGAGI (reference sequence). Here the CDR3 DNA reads TGTGCCAGCAGTTCCGAGGGCCTGAACACTGAAGCTTTCTTT. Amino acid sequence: CASSSEGLNTEAFF.

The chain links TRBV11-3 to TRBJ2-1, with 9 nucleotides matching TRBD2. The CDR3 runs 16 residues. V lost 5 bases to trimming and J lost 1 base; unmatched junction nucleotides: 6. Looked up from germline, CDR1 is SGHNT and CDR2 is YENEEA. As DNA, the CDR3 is TGTGCCAGCAGCCCCGACAGCGGGGGGTCCTACAATGAGCAGTTCTTC. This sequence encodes CASSPDSGGSYNEQFF.